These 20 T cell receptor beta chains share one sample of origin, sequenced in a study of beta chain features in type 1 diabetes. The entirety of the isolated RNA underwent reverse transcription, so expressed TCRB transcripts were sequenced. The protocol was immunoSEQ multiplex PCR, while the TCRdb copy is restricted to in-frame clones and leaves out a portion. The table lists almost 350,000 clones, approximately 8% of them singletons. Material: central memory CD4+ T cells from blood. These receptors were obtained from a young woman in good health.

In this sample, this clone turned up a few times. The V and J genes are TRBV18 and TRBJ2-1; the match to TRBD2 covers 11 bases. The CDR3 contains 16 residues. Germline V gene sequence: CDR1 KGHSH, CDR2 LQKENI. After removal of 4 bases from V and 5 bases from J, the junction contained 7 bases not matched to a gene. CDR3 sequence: CASSHIAGGKNNEQFF. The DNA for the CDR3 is TGTGCCAGCTCACATATAGCGGGAGGGAAGAACAATGAGCAGTTCTTC.

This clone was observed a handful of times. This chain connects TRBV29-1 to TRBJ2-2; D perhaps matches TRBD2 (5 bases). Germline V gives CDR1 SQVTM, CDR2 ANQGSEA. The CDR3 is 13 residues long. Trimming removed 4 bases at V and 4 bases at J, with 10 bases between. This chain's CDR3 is CSVGAAGTGELFF. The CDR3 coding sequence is TGCAGCGTTGGAGCGGCGGGCACCGGGGAGCTGTTTTTT.

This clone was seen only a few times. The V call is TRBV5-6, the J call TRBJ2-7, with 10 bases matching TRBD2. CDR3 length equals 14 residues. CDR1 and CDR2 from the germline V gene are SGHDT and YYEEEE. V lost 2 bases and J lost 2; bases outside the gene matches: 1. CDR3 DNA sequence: TGTGCCAGCAGCTTTCTAGCGGGAGCCTACGAGCAGTACTTC. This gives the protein CASSFLAGAYEQYF.

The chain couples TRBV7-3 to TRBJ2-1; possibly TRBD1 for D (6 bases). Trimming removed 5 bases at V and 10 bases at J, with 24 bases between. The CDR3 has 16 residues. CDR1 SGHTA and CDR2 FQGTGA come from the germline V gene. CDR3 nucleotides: TGTGCCAGCAGCGAGGGAAACAGGGAGTATTCTTTCGAGCAGTTCTTC. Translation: CASSEGNREYSFEQFF.

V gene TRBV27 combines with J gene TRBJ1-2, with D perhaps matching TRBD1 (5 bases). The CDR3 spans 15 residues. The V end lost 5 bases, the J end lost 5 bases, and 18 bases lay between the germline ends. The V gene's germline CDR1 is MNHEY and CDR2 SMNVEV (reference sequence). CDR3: CASSPRDRGVYGYTF. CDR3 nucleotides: TGTGCCAGCAGTCCAAGGGACCGGGGGGTATATGGCTACACCTTC.

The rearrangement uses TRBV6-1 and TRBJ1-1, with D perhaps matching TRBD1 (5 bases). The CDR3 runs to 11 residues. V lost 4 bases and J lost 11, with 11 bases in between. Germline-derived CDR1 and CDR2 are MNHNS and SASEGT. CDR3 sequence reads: CASSVWGEAFF. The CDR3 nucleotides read TGTGCCAGCAGTGTTTGGGGGGAGGCTTTCTTT.

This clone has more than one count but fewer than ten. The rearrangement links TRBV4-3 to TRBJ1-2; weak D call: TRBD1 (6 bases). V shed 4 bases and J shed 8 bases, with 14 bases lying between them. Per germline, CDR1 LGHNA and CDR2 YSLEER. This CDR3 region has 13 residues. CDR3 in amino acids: CASSRPGQEGYTF. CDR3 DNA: TGCGCCAGCAGCCGACCGGGACAAGAAGGCTACACCTTC.

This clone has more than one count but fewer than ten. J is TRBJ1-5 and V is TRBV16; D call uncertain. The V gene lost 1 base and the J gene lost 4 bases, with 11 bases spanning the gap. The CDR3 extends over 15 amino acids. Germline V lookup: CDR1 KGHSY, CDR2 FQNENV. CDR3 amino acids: CASSQFNSMNQPQHF. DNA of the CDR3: TGTGCCAGCAGCCAATTCAACAGCATGAATCAGCCCCAGCATTTT.

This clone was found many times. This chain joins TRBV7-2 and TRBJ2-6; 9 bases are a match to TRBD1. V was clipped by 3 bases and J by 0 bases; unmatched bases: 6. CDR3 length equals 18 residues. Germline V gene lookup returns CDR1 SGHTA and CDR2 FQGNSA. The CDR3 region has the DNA TGTGCCAGCAGCTTCTTCGGGACAGGGCCCTCTGGGGCCAACGTCCTGACTTTC. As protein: CASSFFGTGPSGANVLTF.

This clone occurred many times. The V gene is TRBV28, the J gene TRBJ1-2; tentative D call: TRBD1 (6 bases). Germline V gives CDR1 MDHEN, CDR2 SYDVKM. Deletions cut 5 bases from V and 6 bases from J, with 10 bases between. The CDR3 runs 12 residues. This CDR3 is CASSVRTDGYTF. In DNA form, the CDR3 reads TGTGCCAGCAGTGTACGGACAGATGGCTACACCTTC.

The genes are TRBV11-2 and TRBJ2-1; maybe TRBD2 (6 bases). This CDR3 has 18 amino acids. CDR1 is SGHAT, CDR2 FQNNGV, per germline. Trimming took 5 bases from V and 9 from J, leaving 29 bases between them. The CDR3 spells CASSPVGSLGGRAAEQFF. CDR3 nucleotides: TGTGCCAGCAGCCCAGTAGGTAGTTTGGGGGGAAGGGCGGCTGAGCAGTTCTTC.

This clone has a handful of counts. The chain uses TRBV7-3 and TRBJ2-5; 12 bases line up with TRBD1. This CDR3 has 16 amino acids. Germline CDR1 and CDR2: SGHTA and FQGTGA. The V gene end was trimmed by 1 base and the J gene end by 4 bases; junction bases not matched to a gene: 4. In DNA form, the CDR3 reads TGTGCCAGCAGCTTAATGGGACAGGGGGCTGGAGAGACCCAGTACTTC. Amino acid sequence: CASSLMGQGAGETQYF.

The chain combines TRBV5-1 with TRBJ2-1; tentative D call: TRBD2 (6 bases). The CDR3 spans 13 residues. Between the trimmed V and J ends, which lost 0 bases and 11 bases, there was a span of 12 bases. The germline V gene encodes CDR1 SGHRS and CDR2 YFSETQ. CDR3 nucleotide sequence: TGCGCCAGCAGCTTGGATGGGACTCCAAAGCAGTTCTTC. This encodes CASSLDGTPKQFF.

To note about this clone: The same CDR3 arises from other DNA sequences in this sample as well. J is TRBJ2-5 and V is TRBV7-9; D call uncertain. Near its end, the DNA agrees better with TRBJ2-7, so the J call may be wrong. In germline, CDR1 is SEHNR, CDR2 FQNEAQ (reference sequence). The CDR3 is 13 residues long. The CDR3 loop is CASSLLDGYEQYF. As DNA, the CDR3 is TGTGCCAGCAGCCTTCTCGACGGATACGAGCAGTACTTC.

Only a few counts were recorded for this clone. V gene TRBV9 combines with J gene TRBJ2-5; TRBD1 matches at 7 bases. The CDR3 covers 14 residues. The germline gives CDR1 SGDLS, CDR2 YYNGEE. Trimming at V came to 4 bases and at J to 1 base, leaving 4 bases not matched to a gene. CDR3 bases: TGTGCCAGCAGCCCGAGACAGGGCCAAGAGACCCAGTACTTC. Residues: CASSPRQGQETQYF.

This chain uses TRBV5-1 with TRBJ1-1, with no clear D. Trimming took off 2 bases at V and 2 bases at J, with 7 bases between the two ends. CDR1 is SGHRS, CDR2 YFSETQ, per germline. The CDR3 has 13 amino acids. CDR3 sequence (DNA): TGCGCCAGCAGCTTCGAGGGTAACACTGAAGCTTTCTTT. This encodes CASSFEGNTEAFF.

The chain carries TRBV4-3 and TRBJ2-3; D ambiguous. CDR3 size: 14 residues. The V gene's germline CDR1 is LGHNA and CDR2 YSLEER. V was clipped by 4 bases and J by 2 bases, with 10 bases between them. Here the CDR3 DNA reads TGCGCCAGCAGCCGCCGGGCATCCACAGATACGCAGTATTTT. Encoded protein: CASSRRASTDTQYF.

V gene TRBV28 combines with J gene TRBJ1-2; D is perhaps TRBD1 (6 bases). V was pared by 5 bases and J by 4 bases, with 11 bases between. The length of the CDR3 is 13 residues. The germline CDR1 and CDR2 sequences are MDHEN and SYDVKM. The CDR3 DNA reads TGTGCCAGCAGTGCAGGGGCGAGCTATGGCTACACCTTC. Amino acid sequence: CASSAGASYGYTF.

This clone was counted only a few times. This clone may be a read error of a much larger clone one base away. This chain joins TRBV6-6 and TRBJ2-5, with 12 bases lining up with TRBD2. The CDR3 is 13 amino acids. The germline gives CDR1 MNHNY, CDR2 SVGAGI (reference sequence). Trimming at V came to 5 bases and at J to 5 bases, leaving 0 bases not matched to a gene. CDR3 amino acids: CASSTSGRETQYF. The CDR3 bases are TGTGCCAGCAGTACTAGCGGGAGGGAGACCCAGTACTTC.

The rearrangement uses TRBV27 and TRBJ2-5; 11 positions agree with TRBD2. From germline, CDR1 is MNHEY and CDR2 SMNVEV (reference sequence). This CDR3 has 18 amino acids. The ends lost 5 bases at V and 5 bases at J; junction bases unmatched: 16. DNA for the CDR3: TGTGCCAGCAGTCCCCCCGGGGCCCTAGCGGGAGGATCCGAGACCCAGTACTTC. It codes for CASSPPGALAGGSETQYF.